These T cell receptor beta chains were read from a single sample in a study of cytomegalovirus exposure and HLA in healthy donors. TCRdb's copy holds only in-frame clones and misses some; the assay was immunoSEQ multiplex PCR. The repertoire holds roughly 170,000 clones, with less than 85% as singletons. The sequenced material came from PBMCs. The receptors were gathered from a boy between 10 and 17 years old in good health and CMV-seronegative. Both conserved end residues are part of each CDR3. A D gene is named only where the DNA matches it firmly. Rows give clone size only sometimes, using once, few, many, or a class for an expanded clone.

J,size,V,D,CDR3,DNA
TRBJ2-7,-,TRBV10-3,TRBD2,CATLNAGDEQYF,TGTGCCACCCTTAACGCGGGAGACGAGCAGTACTTC
TRBJ2-5,-,TRBV11-1,-,CASSPLLGEETQYF,TGTGCCAGCAGCCCTCTCTTGGGAGAAGAGACCCAGTACTTC
TRBJ2-7,once,TRBV5-6,TRBD2,CASSLVSLAGSYEQYF,TGTGCCAGCAGCTTGGTGTCACTAGCGGGTTCCTACGAGCAGTACTTC
TRBJ2-7,-,TRBV5-1,-,CASSLFSSGVNEQYF,TGCGCCAGCAGCTTGTTCTCGAGCGGCGTCAACGAGCAGTACTTC
TRBJ1-2,-,TRBV11-2,-,CASSLEIGPQGGDTF,TGTGCCAGCAGCTTAGAGATAGGGCCCCAGGGTGGGGACACCTTC
TRBJ2-7,-,TRBV2,TRBD1,CASTDPGQSYEQYF,TGTGCCAGCACCGACCCGGGACAGAGCTACGAGCAGTACTTC
TRBJ2-5,-,TRBV14,TRBD1,CASSQKGAETQYF,TGTGCCAGCAGCCAAAAGGGGGCAGAGACCCAGTACTTC
TRBJ1-2,-,TRBV5-4,-,CASSLFQGFYGYTF,TGTGCCAGCAGCTTGTTTCAGGGGTTTTATGGCTACACCTTC
TRBJ1-2,-,TRBV6-5,TRBD1,CASSPWDRVEGYTF,TGTGCCAGCAGTCCGTGGGACAGGGTGGAAGGCTACACCTTC
TRBJ2-7,-,TRBV7-2,-,CASSPRRAGRYEQYF,TGTGCCAGCAGTCCCCGCCGGGCGGGACGGTACGAGCAGTACTTC
TRBJ2-3,-,TRBV7-2,-,CASSWAAGYGTDTQYF,TGTGCCAGCAGTTGGGCCGCAGGGTACGGCACAGATACGCAGTATTTT
TRBJ2-1,-,TRBV7-2,TRBD2,CASSEIPGSLAGVGNEQFF,TGTGCCAGCAGCGAAATCCCGGGTTCCCTAGCGGGAGTTGGCAATGAGCAGTTCTTC
TRBJ2-7,-,TRBV11-2,TRBD2,CASRPTSGRPYEQYF,TGTGCCAGCAGACCAACTAGCGGGAGGCCATACGAGCAGTACTTC
TRBJ2-7,-,TRBV30,-,CAWSTGTYEQYF,TGTGCCTGGAGTACGGGGACCTACGAGCAGTACTTC
TRBJ2-1,-,TRBV7-2,-,CASTPRDFERWNEQFF,TGTGCCAGCACCCCCCGGGACTTCGAGCGGTGGAATGAGCAGTTCTTC
TRBJ2-7,-,TRBV6-5,-,CASSLRARGEQYF,TGTGCCAGCAGCCTGCGTGCCAGAGGAGAGCAGTACTTC
TRBJ2-3,-,TRBV19,TRBD2,CASKGRGTDTQYF,TGTGCCAGTAAGGGGCGGGGGACAGATACGCAGTATTTT
TRBJ1-1,-,TRBV30,-,CAWSVYMNTEAFF,TGTGCCTGGAGTGTATACATGAACACTGAAGCTTTCTTT
TRBJ1-2,once,TRBV18,-,CASSPQGNALDGYTF,TGTGCCAGCTCGCCTCAGGGTAATGCCTTAGATGGCTACACCTTC
TRBJ2-2,once,TRBV6-1,-,CASSDTNTGELFF,TGTGCCAGCAGTGACACGAACACCGGGGAGCTGTTTTTT
TRBJ1-1,-,TRBV19,-,CASSTQGGDTEAFF,TGTGCCAGTAGTACTCAAGGGGGGGACACTGAAGCTTTCTTT
TRBJ2-5,-,TRBV6-5,TRBD1,CASSWDRSQETQYF,TGTGCCAGCAGTTGGGACAGGAGTCAAGAGACCCAGTACTTC
TRBJ2-3,-,TRBV4-3,TRBD1,CASSGQGASTDTQYF,TGCGCCAGCAGCGGACAGGGGGCGAGCACAGATACGCAGTATTTT
TRBJ1-1,-,TRBV5-6,-,CASSLGAGHTEAFF,TGTGCCAGCAGCTTGGGAGCGGGGCACACTGAAGCTTTCTTT
TRBJ2-4,few,TRBV5-1,-,CASSQGYTGSENIQYF,TGCGCCAGCAGCCAGGGCTATACAGGGTCGGAAAACATTCAGTACTTC
TRBJ2-7,-,TRBV9,-,CASTPSPDSYEQYF,TGTGCCAGCACCCCAAGTCCAGACTCCTACGAGCAGTACTTC
TRBJ2-1,-,TRBV10-2,-,CASKADLDNEQFF,TGCGCCAGTAAAGCGGACCTAGACAATGAGCAGTTCTTC
TRBJ1-5,once,TRBV7-8,-,CASSPLRDTNQPQHF,TGTGCCAGCAGCCCGCTCCGGGACACCAATCAGCCCCAGCATTTT
TRBJ2-3,few,TRBV7-9,-,CASSPQLITTDTQYF,TGTGCCAGCAGCCCCCAACTAATTACCACAGATACGCAGTATTTT
TRBJ1-6,few,TRBV21-1,-,CASSKECKAGAPLHF,TGTGCCAGCAGCAAAGAATGTAAGGCAGGGGCACCCCTCCACTTT
TRBJ2-5,-,TRBV30,-,CAWRGPQETQYF,TGTGCCTGGAGGGGGCCACAAGAGACCCAGTACTTC
TRBJ1-4,-,TRBV5-4,-,CASSSRNRDGEKLFF,TGTGCCAGCAGCTCAAGGAACAGGGATGGTGAAAAACTGTTTTTT
TRBJ1-5,-,TRBV6-6,TRBD1,CASSYLTGEDQPQHF,TGTGCCAGCAGTTACTTAACAGGGGAGGATCAGCCCCAGCATTTT
TRBJ2-6,few,TRBV6-5,-,CASSYSTPGANVLTF,TGTGCCAGCAGTTACTCGACACCAGGGGCCAACGTCCTGACTTTC
TRBJ2-3,-,TRBV4-3,TRBD2,CASSQESGRATDTQYF,TGCGCCAGCAGCCAAGAGAGCGGGAGGGCCACAGATACGCAGTATTTT
TRBJ2-3,-,TRBV5-1,TRBD1,CASSIGTGDGSTDTQYF,TGCGCCAGCAGCATAGGAACAGGGGATGGTAGCACAGATACGCAGTATTTT
TRBJ2-3,few,TRBV5-8,-,CASSSGTPEGTQYF,TGTGCCAGCAGCTCTGGGACTCCCGAAGGTACGCAGTATTTT
TRBJ2-7,once,TRBV7-2,-,CASSSLDRYSSYEQYF,TGTGCCAGCAGCTCCTTAGACAGGTATAGCTCCTACGAGCAGTACTTC
TRBJ2-1,-,TRBV7-8,TRBD2,CASRLAGVNEQFF,TGTGCCAGCAGGCTAGCGGGAGTCAATGAGCAGTTCTTC
TRBJ2-7,-,TRBV7-2,TRBD2,CASSSTSRRYEQYF,TGTGCCAGCAGCTCGACTAGCCGAAGATACGAGCAGTACTTC